The 15 T cell receptor beta chains in this list originate from one sample, sequenced in a study of identical twins. TCRdb analysed the 5' RACE reads with MiXCR anew, one entry per CDR3 protein. The data contain under 300,000 distinct CDR3 sequences, more than 12% of them singletons. The sequenced sample consisted of memory (CD45RO+) T cells sorted from blood. These receptors all stem from a young woman in good health.

The rearrangement joins TRBV6-5 to TRBJ2-7, with 10 bases lining up with TRBD1. From germline, CDR1 is MNHEY and CDR2 SVGAGI. The ends lost 2 bases at V and 2 bases at J; junction bases unmatched: 3. The CDR3 spans 15 residues. CDR3 in amino acids: CASSYADRGPYEQYF. CDR3 nucleotides: TGTGCCAGCAGTTACGCCGACAGGGGGCCCTACGAGCAGTACTTC.

This clonotype showed up many times. The V call is TRBV5-1, the J call TRBJ1-1; a weak D match, TRBD1 (5 bases). The CDR3 is 15 amino acids. Germline CDR1 is SGHRS and CDR2 is YFSETQ. The germline V and J ends were trimmed by 0 bases and 0 bases, with 9 bases remaining between them. In DNA form, the CDR3 reads TGCGCCAGCAGCTTGGGAGGGGCCTTGAACACTGAAGCTTTCTTT. Protein: CASSLGGALNTEAFF.

The rearrangement uses TRBV3-1 and TRBJ1-5; a weak D match, TRBD1 (5 bases). Germline CDR1 LGHDT, CDR2 YNNKEL (reference sequence). V gave up 3 bases and J gave up 2 bases, with 8 bases separating them. The CDR3 has 14 residues. The CDR3 spells CASSQGPGNQPQHF. The CDR3 DNA follows: TGTGCCAGCAGCCAGGGGCCCGGCAATCAGCCCCAGCATTTT.

This clonotype has at least ten counts. V usage is TRBV4-2 and J usage is TRBJ2-3; D not resolved. Trimming removed 7 bases at V and 0 bases at J, with 8 bases between. The CDR3 contains 13 residues. CDR1 is LGHNA and CDR2 is YNFKEQ in the germline V gene. The CDR3, as DNA: TGTGCCAGCATTTCCAGCAGCACAGATACGCAGTATTTT. It encodes CASISSSTDTQYF.

There are many counts of this clonotype. The rearrangement joins TRBV20-1 to TRBJ1-2, with D tentatively TRBD1 (6 bases). The length of the CDR3 is 15 residues. Germline V lookup: CDR1 DFQATT, CDR2 SNEGSKA (reference sequence). V dropped 4 bases and J dropped 0 bases, with 15 bases sitting between them. CDR3 residues: CSATPGGGANYGYTF. CDR3 DNA sequence: TGCAGTGCTACCCCCGGGGGGGGCGCTAACTATGGCTACACCTTC.

This clonotype has a count of ten or more. This sequence joins TRBV12-3 or TRBV12-4 and TRBJ2-2; 8 bases map to TRBD2. Trimming cost V 6 bases and J 1 base; bases outside gene matches: 4. This CDR3 is built from 15 residues. The CDR3 nucleotides read TGTGCCAGCAGCCCGACTAGCGAGAACACCGGGGAGCTGTTTTTT. Translation: CASSPTSENTGELFF.

CDR3 residues: CASSDGRNSPLHF. CDR3 nucleotide sequence: TGTGCCAGCAGTGACGGACGGAATTCACCCCTCCACTTT. The rearrangement joins TRBV6-1 to TRBJ1-6; D is unresolved. Germline CDR1 reads MNHNS; CDR2 reads SASEGT. CDR3 length: 13 residues. With 3 bases removed from V and 7 bases from J, the gap between germline ends came to 7 bases.

The chain couples TRBV6-1 to TRBJ1-1; 8 nucleotides align to TRBD1. J was trimmed by 7 bases and V by 6 bases; bases with no gene match: 10. The CDR3 loop spans 14 amino acids. Germline-derived CDR1 and CDR2 are MNHNS and SASEGT. The CDR3 DNA sequence: TGTGCCAGCAGCTCACAGGGGGTAGGGAGTGAAGCTTTCTTT. Protein product: CASSSQGVGSEAFF.

This clonotype has just a few counts. J is TRBJ2-5 and V is TRBV5-1; D perhaps matches TRBD2 (6 bases). V was trimmed by 4 bases and J by 3 bases, leaving 16 bases between them. CDR3 size: 15 residues. The germline CDR1 and CDR2 sequences are SGHRS and YFSETQ. The CDR3 is CASSLAGTLEETQYF. In DNA form, the CDR3 reads TGCGCCAGCAGCCTGGCGGGGACTTTGGAAGAGACCCAGTACTTC.

This clonotype showed up just a few times. This chain connects TRBV12-3 or TRBV12-4 to TRBJ2-2, with TRBD2 identical over 8 bases. The CDR3 has 16 residues. V shed 5 bases, J shed 2 bases, and the junction held 7 bases outside the gene matches. The CDR3, as DNA: TGTGCCAGCAGTCCGGGGGGGGGACACAACACCGGGGAGCTGTTTTTT. It is translated as CASSPGGGHNTGELFF.

In this sample, this clonotype turned up a few times. The chain recombines TRBV6-2 or TRBV6-3 with TRBJ2-1, with a weak D call TRBD2 (6 bases). The germline CDR1 and CDR2 sequences are MNHEY and SVGEGT. The CDR3 spans 14 residues. The germline V and J ends were trimmed by 7 bases and 1 base, with 11 bases remaining between them. The CDR3 bases are TGTGCCAGCAAACTGGGGGGATCCTACAATGAGCAGTTCTTC. Its translation is CASKLGGSYNEQFF.

A few counts support this clonotype. The chain joins TRBV18 to TRBJ2-6; 9 bases fit TRBD1. CDR3 size: 19 residues. Germline V gives CDR1 KGHSH, CDR2 LQKENI. V was pared by 4 bases and J by 3 bases, with 13 bases of the junction left unmatched. CDR3 amino acids: CASSLLSQQGAFGANVLTF. DNA for the CDR3: TGTGCCAGCTCACTGTTGTCCCAACAGGGGGCTTTTGGGGCCAACGTCCTGACTTTC. Drawing the rest from reference TRBV18 and TRBJ2-6, the complete variable domain is NAGVMQNPRHLVRRRGQEARLRCSPMKGHSHVYWYRQLPEEGLKFMVYLQKENIIDESGMPKERFSAEFPKEGPSILRIQQVVRGDSAAYFCASSLLSQQGAFGANVLTFGAGSRLTVL.

This clonotype was counted a few times. The chain couples TRBV28 to TRBJ2-7, with 7 bases matching TRBD1. The J segment lost 1 base and the V segment lost 6 bases, leaving 9 bases of the junction unmatched. The CDR3 contains 15 residues. The germline CDR1 and CDR2 sequences are MDHEN and SYDVKM. The CDR3 loop is CASRTGTAMSYEQYF. The CDR3, as DNA: TGTGCCAGCAGGACCGGGACAGCGATGTCCTACGAGCAGTACTTC.

The chain joins TRBV6-2 or TRBV6-3 to TRBJ2-7; D possibly corresponds to TRBD1 (6 bases). The V gene lost 7 bases and the J gene lost 5 bases, with 15 bases spanning the gap. Germline values: CDR1 MNHEY, CDR2 SVGEGT. The CDR3 runs 13 residues. The CDR3 spells CASTTGLFNEQYF. The CDR3 DNA reads TGTGCCAGCACTACAGGGTTATTCAACGAGCAGTACTTC.

This clonotype was recorded a few times. V gene TRBV5-1 combines with J gene TRBJ1-1; no reliable D call. V was pared by 0 bases and J by 4 bases, with 10 bases between. This CDR3 comprises 14 residues. Germline lookup yields CDR1 SGHRS and CDR2 YFSETQ. CDR3: CASSLVGGSTEAFF. The CDR3 nucleotides read TGCGCCAGCAGCTTGGTCGGTGGGAGCACTGAAGCTTTCTTT. Filled out from reference TRBV5-1 and TRBJ1-1, the complete variable domain reads KAGVTQTPRYLIKTRGQQVTLSCSPISGHRSVSWYQQTPGQGLQFLFEYFSETQRNKGNFPGRFSGRQFSNSRSEMNVSTLELGDSALYLCASSLVGGSTEAFFGQGTRLTVV.